One sample yielded the 25 T cell receptor beta chains listed below, sequenced in a study of CD8 T cells in ankylosing spondylitis. Study results and limitations: Among TCR beta sequences, a motif of eight highly homologous variants appeared characteristic of ankylosing spondylitis blood.

TCRdb reanalysed the 5' RACE reads using MiXCR and keeps one entry per CDR3 protein. This table has about 390,000 distinct CDR3 sequences, around 24% appearing once. These TCRs are of unknown antigen specificity. Sequenced: blood, either unsorted or a sorted T cell fraction (not recorded which). These receptors originate from a male donor with ankylosing spondylitis.

This clonotype has only a few counts. The chain carries TRBV20-1 and TRBJ2-3; D is perhaps TRBD1 or TRBD2 (6 bases each). V was clipped by 1 base and J by 10 bases, with 12 bases between them. Germline assignment: CDR1 DFQATT and CDR2 SNEGSKA (reference sequence). The CDR3 is made up of 12 amino acids. CDR3 coding DNA: TGCAGTGCTAGAGGGGGGGCTAGCTCGCAGTATTTT. Its translation is CSARGGASSQYF.

This clonotype turned up a few times. The rearrangement links TRBV28 to TRBJ2-1, with D unclear. V was cut by 6 bases and J by 6 bases, with 12 bases left in between. Germline assignment: CDR1 MDHEN and CDR2 SYDVKM. This CDR3 comprises 13 residues. CDR3 protein: CASRKTGSNEQFF. Here the CDR3 DNA reads TGTGCCAGCAGGAAGACGGGCTCCAATGAGCAGTTCTTC.

The chain uses TRBV2 and TRBJ2-1, with a weak D call TRBD2 (6 bases). CDR3 length: 15 amino acids. The germline V gene encodes CDR1 SNHLY and CDR2 FYNNEI. V was cut by 7 bases and J by 5 bases, with 18 bases left in between. The CDR3, as DNA: TGTGCCAGCAAGTCAGGAGGGCGGAACCACAATGAGCAGTTCTTC. This sequence encodes CASKSGGRNHNEQFF.

Ten or more counts support this clonotype. This chain links TRBV12-3 or TRBV12-4 with TRBJ2-3, with D perhaps matching TRBD1 (5 bases). CDR3 length: 15 residues. V dropped 4 bases and J dropped 4 bases, with 15 bases sitting between them. The CDR3 DNA sequence: TGTGCCAGCAGTTCACCGCTAGGGGTGGCAGATACGCAGTATTTT. Encoded protein: CASSSPLGVADTQYF.

V usage is TRBV21-1 and J usage is TRBJ1-1. TRBV21-1 is termed a pseudogene. The CDR3 length is 15 residues. CDR3 residues: CASSKGWTWGTEAFF. In DNA form, the CDR3 reads TGTGCCAGCAGCAAAGGTTGGACGTGGGGCACTGAAGCTTTCTTT.

This rearrangement joins TRBV5-4 to TRBJ2-3; 16 bases are a match to TRBD2. This CDR3 is 16 amino acids long. Germline CDR1 SGHNT, CDR2 YYREEE (reference sequence). With 4 bases clipped from V and 6 bases from J, the junction kept 5 bases outside the gene matches. CDR3: CASSIGTSGRADTQYF. CDR3 bases: TGTGCCAGCAGCATAGGGACTAGCGGGAGGGCGGATACGCAGTATTTT.

This sequence joins TRBV9 and TRBJ2-1; D is unclear. The CDR3 is 13 amino acids. Germline values: CDR1 SGDLS, CDR2 YYNGEE. V shed 4 bases and J shed 10 bases, with 15 bases lying between them. The CDR3 nucleotides read TGTGCCAGCAGCCTACTGACCCACGCCGAGCAGTTCTTC. This gives the protein CASSLLTHAEQFF.

This clonotype was counted between two and nine times. V gene TRBV20-1 combines with J gene TRBJ2-7; 9 positions match TRBD2. Germline CDR1 is DFQATT and CDR2 is SNEGSKA (reference sequence). The CDR3 sequence is 13 residues long. V was clipped by 6 bases and J by 7 bases; unmatched bases: 10. CDR3 in amino acids: CSAGLAPLREQYF. CDR3 bases: TGCAGTGCCGGACTAGCGCCCCTCCGGGAGCAGTACTTC.

The chain is built from TRBV27 and TRBJ2-2, with D possibly TRBD1 on 5 matching bases. The CDR3 loop spans 13 amino acids. Trimming took off 9 bases at V and 4 bases at J, with 12 bases between the two ends. Looked up from germline, CDR1 is MNHEY and CDR2 is SMNVEV (reference sequence). DNA for the CDR3: TGTGCCAGTTGGCGGCAGGGCACCGGGGAGCTGTTTTTT. It is translated as CASWRQGTGELFF.

This clonotype has only a few counts. The chain uses TRBV5-5 and TRBJ1-5; D is perhaps TRBD1 (6 bases). This CDR3 has 15 amino acids. Between the trimmed V and J ends, which lost 5 bases and 2 bases, there was a span of 14 bases. CDR1 and CDR2 (germline): SGHKS, YYEKEE (reference sequence). CDR3 sequence (DNA): TGTGCCAGCAGGTACGGGACACTGGGCAATCAGCCCCAGCATTTT. Protein sequence: CASRYGTLGNQPQHF.

CDR3 amino acids: CASSYSGLAGTHEQFF. In DNA, the CDR3 is TGTGCCAGCAGTTACTCTGGACTAGCGGGAACCCATGAGCAGTTCTTC. The chain joins TRBV6-5 to TRBJ2-1; TRBD2 matches 12 bases. The germline CDR1 and CDR2 sequences are MNHEY and SVGAGI. The CDR3 is 16 amino acids. After removal of 0 bases from V and 8 bases from J, the junction contained 5 bases not matched to a gene.

This clonotype has a handful of counts. This chain connects TRBV12-3 or TRBV12-4 to TRBJ2-2; D is uncertain. Between the trimmed V and J ends, which lost 3 bases and 5 bases, there was a span of 10 bases. The CDR3 consists of 14 residues. Written as DNA, the CDR3 is TGTGCCAGCAGTTTTTGGGCCAAGACCGGGGAGCTGTTTTTT. It translates to CASSFWAKTGELFF.

This clonotype was picked up a small number of times. The CDR3: CASSSTGLAGGPDTQYF. Written as DNA, the CDR3 is TGTGCCAGCAGCTCTACCGGACTAGCGGGAGGGCCGGATACGCAGTATTTT. This chain links TRBV28 with TRBJ2-3; TRBD2 aligns across 15 bases. The germline V gene encodes CDR1 MDHEN and CDR2 SYDVKM. The junction had 10 bases not matched to a gene; V was cut back by 6 bases and J by 6 bases. CDR3 length: 17 amino acids. Variable domain in full (rest from reference TRBV28 and TRBJ2-3): DVKVTQSSRYLVKRTGEKVFLECVQDMDHENMFWYRQDPGLGLRLIYFSYDVKMKEKGDIPEGYSVSREKKERFSLILESASTNQTSMYLCASSSTGLAGGPDTQYFGPGTRLTVL.

V gene TRBV5-1 combines with J gene TRBJ1-1; 9 positions agree with TRBD1. Germline V gene sequence: CDR1 SGHRS, CDR2 YFSETQ. This CDR3 spans 16 amino acids. J gave up 3 bases and V 1 base, and 7 bases lay outside the gene matches. This chain's CDR3 is CASSLRGTGSYTEAFF. The CDR3 nucleotides read TGCGCCAGCAGCTTGAGGGGGACAGGGAGTTACACTGAAGCTTTCTTT.

The chain carries TRBV25-1 and TRBJ2-7, with no clear D. In germline, CDR1 is MGHDK, CDR2 SYGVNS. This CDR3 region has 13 residues. Trimming cost V 4 bases and J 0 bases, with 7 bases left between them. The CDR3 loop reads CASSVQNSYEQYF. CDR3 DNA: TGTGCCAGCAGTGTCCAGAACTCCTACGAGCAGTACTTC.

This chain uses TRBV28 with TRBJ2-5; perhaps D is TRBD1 or TRBD2 (5 bases each). The CDR3 sequence is 14 residues long. V gave up 4 bases and J gave up 6 bases, with 15 bases separating them. Germline CDR1 is MDHEN and CDR2 is SYDVKM. CDR3 DNA sequence: TGTGCCAGCAGTTACCGGGAACCAGGGAAGACCCAGTACTTC. This encodes CASSYREPGKTQYF.

This clonotype occurred a few times. The rearrangement uses TRBV12-3 or TRBV12-4 and TRBJ1-3; D is unclear. Trimming removed 1 base at V and 0 bases at J, with 7 bases between. This CDR3 contains 15 residues. The CDR3 region is CASSLEPVSGNTIYF. DNA for the CDR3: TGTGCCAGCAGTTTAGAGCCAGTCTCTGGAAACACCATATATTTT.

Only a few counts were recorded for this clonotype. The chain recombines TRBV6-5 with TRBJ1-1; D not certain. Germline CDR1 and CDR2: MNHEY and SVGAGI. Trimming left V 5 bases short and J 5 bases short, with 12 bases between. This CDR3 is built from 13 residues. The CDR3 DNA reads TGTGCCAGCAGTAACCTCAGAAGGACTGAAGCTTTCTTT. This codes for CASSNLRRTEAFF.

This chain connects TRBV4-1 to TRBJ2-7; the D call may be TRBD1 or TRBD2 (6 bases each). Germline CDR1 is MGHRA and CDR2 is YSYEKL. The CDR3 spans 15 residues. Trimming cost V 6 bases and J 3 bases, with 18 bases left between them. DNA for the CDR3: TGCGCCAGCAGGTACGGGGGACACGGCGTCTACGAGCAGTACTTC. This gives the protein CASRYGGHGVYEQYF.

The rearrangement uses TRBV20-1 and TRBJ2-7; 7 nucleotides agree with TRBD1. CDR3 size: 12 residues. Germline V lookup: CDR1 DFQATT, CDR2 SNEGSKA (reference sequence). The ends lost 6 bases at V and 2 bases at J; junction bases unmatched: 4. In nucleotides, the CDR3 is TGCAGTGCGCCGGGACAGACCTACGAGCAGTACTTC. Its translation is CSAPGQTYEQYF.

The chain carries TRBV4-2 and TRBJ2-7; 7 bases agree with TRBD2. V lost 5 bases to trimming and J lost 1 base; unmatched junction nucleotides: 5. Germline CDR1 is LGHNA and CDR2 is YNFKEQ. CDR3 length: 14 amino acids. The DNA for the CDR3 is TGTGCCAGCAGCGGCCGTAGCGGGTCCTACGAGCAGTACTTC. The encoded protein is CASSGRSGSYEQYF.

This clonotype has a handful of counts. The CDR3 DNA is TGCGCCAGCAGAGATCCGGGACAGCTGGGAGGCTACACCTTC. The encoded protein is CASRDPGQLGGYTF. The gene calls are TRBV10-2 and TRBJ1-2; 7 bases align to TRBD1. Germline lookup yields CDR1 WSHSY and CDR2 SAAADI. This CDR3 contains 14 residues. J gave up 8 bases and V 6 bases, and 12 bases lay outside the gene matches.

This sequence joins TRBV25-1 and TRBJ2-5; D is perhaps TRBD2 (5 bases). Germline V gives CDR1 MGHDK, CDR2 SYGVNS. The CDR3 loop spans 14 amino acids. The germline V and J ends were trimmed by 4 bases and 4 bases, with 13 bases remaining between them. The CDR3 sequence is CASSGLSGPETQYF. The CDR3 DNA sequence: TGTGCCAGCAGTGGACTAAGCGGCCCAGAGACCCAGTACTTC.

This clonotype was seen repeatedly, ten times or more. V usage is TRBV12-3 or TRBV12-4 and J usage is TRBJ1-2, with D possibly matching TRBD1 (5 bases). V was pared by 5 bases and J by 8 bases, with 18 bases between. The CDR3 consists of 14 residues. The CDR3 protein is CASSRDRRRSGYTF. The CDR3, as DNA: TGTGCCAGCAGTCGCGACAGAAGGAGGAGCGGCTACACCTTC.

The V gene is TRBV20-1, the J gene TRBJ1-3; possibly TRBD1 for D (5 bases). This CDR3 region has 14 residues. CDR1 and CDR2 from the germline V gene are DFQATT and SNEGSKA (reference sequence). V lost 5 bases and J lost 2, with 13 bases in between. This chain's CDR3 is CSAATGDAGNTIYF. The CDR3 nucleotides read TGCAGTGCTGCTACAGGAGACGCTGGAAACACCATATATTTT.